The rows below give T cell receptor beta chains drawn from one sample of a study of T-cell memory formation after mild COVID-19. TCRdb independently ran MiXCR on the 5' RACE reads; one entry per CDR3 protein. Of about 540,000 distinct CDR3 sequences detected, around 21% appear once; the ten largest clones hold about 12%. Material for sequencing was PBMCs or a T cell subset sorted from them (not recorded which). The receptors come from an adult woman who had mild COVID-19 (a few samples of this study predate the infection). Cell type and time point are not known. Each CDR3 is given with its conserved first and last residue. A D gene is named only where the DNA matches it firmly. Only some rows state a clone size, as once, few, many or a class for expanded clones.

d_call j_call v_call clone_size cdr3_aa cdr3_nt
- TRBJ2-2 TRBV5-1 few CASSSPGLNTGELFF TGCGCCAGCAGCTCCCCGGGACTGAACACCGGGGAGCTGTTTTTT
- TRBJ2-5 TRBV28 - CASSRRDQETQYF TGTGCCAGCAGTCGGAGGGATCAAGAGACCCAGTACTTC
TRBD1 TRBJ2-7 TRBV12-3/TRBV12-4 few CASGTDGAYEQYF TGTGCCAGCGGGACAGACGGAGCCTACGAGCAGTACTTC
- TRBJ1-5 TRBV7-9 - CASSHEGEGQPQHF TGTGCCAGCAGCCATGAGGGGGAAGGTCAGCCCCAGCATTTT
- TRBJ2-5 TRBV5-1 - CASSLAFSGAETQYF TGCGCCAGCAGCTTGGCTTTTTCAGGGGCTGAGACCCAGTACTTC
- TRBJ1-2 TRBV7-6 - CASSLEDQGNGYTF TGTGCCAGCAGCTTAGAGGATCAGGGCAATGGCTACACCTTC
- TRBJ2-1 TRBV7-9 many CASSLVWTGNEQFF TGTGCCAGCAGCTTAGTTTGGACCGGGAATGAGCAGTTCTTC
- TRBJ2-1 TRBV9 few CASSGGRGFNYNEQFF TGTGCCAGCAGCGGGGGACGGGGTTTCAATTACAATGAGCAGTTCTTC
- TRBJ1-4 TRBV10-3 - CAISHQGGRTNEKLFF TGTGCCATCAGCCATCAGGGAGGTAGAACTAATGAAAAACTGTTTTTT
- TRBJ2-7 TRBV11-2 - CASRLMFYEQYF TGTGCCAGCAGGTTAATGTTCTACGAGCAGTACTTC
TRBD1 TRBJ1-1 TRBV7-2 few CASSNRQGTEAFF TGTGCCAGCAGCAACAGACAGGGAACTGAAGCTTTCTTT
- TRBJ2-3 TRBV19 - CASSRSAIRRLTDTQYF TGTGCCAGTAGTAGGAGCGCAATCAGACGCCTCACAGATACGCAGTATTTT
- TRBJ2-3 TRBV7-9 few CASSSPPGDTQYF TGTGCCAGCAGCTCACCCCCGGGAGATACGCAGTATTTT
- TRBJ2-7 TRBV6-6 many CASSYGELRGSYEQYF TGTGCCAGCAGTTACGGGGAATTGAGGGGCTCCTACGAGCAGTACTTC
TRBD2 TRBJ2-1 TRBV7-9 - CASSSSAGTSGDVEQFF TGTGCCAGCAGCTCGTCTGCCGGGACTAGCGGGGATGTTGAGCAGTTCTTC
TRBD2 TRBJ2-6 TRBV6-5 few CASSLFGGVGANVLTF TGTGCCAGCAGCCTATTCGGGGGGGTTGGGGCCAACGTCCTGACTTTC
TRBD1 TRBJ1-1 TRBV19 - CASNDRGNTEAFF TGTGCCAGTAACGACAGGGGCAACACTGAAGCTTTCTTT
- TRBJ2-4 TRBV4-2 few CASSQERNIQYF TGTGCCAGCAGCCAAGAACGGAACATTCAGTACTTC
- TRBJ2-7 TRBV19 - CASSTGINDEQYF TGTGCCAGTAGTACAGGGATTAACGACGAGCAGTACTTC
- TRBJ1-5 TRBV6-2/TRBV6-3 few CASSPHGTGVDQPQHF TGTGCCAGCAGTCCACACGGGACGGGTGTGGATCAGCCCCAGCATTTT
- TRBJ2-2 TRBV12-3/TRBV12-4 - CASSSGAGDTGELFF TGTGCCAGCAGTTCAGGGGCAGGGGACACCGGGGAGCTGTTTTTT
- TRBJ2-3 TRBV5-1 - CASSLAASEDTQYF TGCGCCAGCAGCTTGGCCGCCAGTGAAGATACGCAGTATTTT
TRBD1 TRBJ2-7 TRBV27 - CASSARTGAYEQYF TGTGCCAGCAGTGCCCGGACAGGTGCCTACGAGCAGTACTTC
TRBD1 TRBJ1-4 TRBV12-3/TRBV12-4 - CASSFTPGQRHEKLFF TGTGCCAGCAGTTTCACGCCGGGACAGAGGCATGAAAAACTGTTTTTT
TRBD1 TRBJ1-2 TRBV18 few CASSPPQGVTSDYGYTF TGTGCCAGCTCACCACCCCAGGGGGTGACGAGTGACTATGGCTACACCTTC
TRBD1 TRBJ1-5 TRBV4-1 - CASSQDGDRGNQPQHF TGCGCCAGCAGCCAAGATGGGGACAGGGGGAACCAGCCCCAGCATTTT
- TRBJ2-1 TRBV12-3/TRBV12-4 few CASSLVRGGLLYNEQFF TGTGCCAGCAGTTTAGTAAGGGGGGGGCTACTTTACAATGAGCAGTTCTTC
TRBD2 TRBJ2-1 TRBV15 few CATSVTSGYDNEQFF TGTGCCACCAGCGTTACTAGCGGGTACGACAATGAGCAGTTCTTC
- TRBJ1-1 TRBV5-1 - CASSRLGQPEAFF TGCGCCAGCAGCCGACTAGGACAGCCTGAAGCTTTCTTT
TRBD1 TRBJ1-5 TRBV20-1 few CSARTGLNQPQHF TGCAGTGCTAGGACAGGGCTGAATCAGCCCCAGCATTTT
TRBD2 TRBJ2-1 TRBV11-2 - CASSSGGGPGVEQFF TGTGCCAGCAGCTCCGGGGGGGGCCCGGGGGTTGAGCAGTTCTTC
TRBD1 TRBJ1-1 TRBV7-2 - CASSLRVLGQVNTEAFF TGTGCCAGCAGCTTACGGGTGCTAGGACAGGTGAACACTGAAGCTTTCTTT
TRBD2 TRBJ2-1 TRBV11-2 few CASSLNFGLAGGGGNEQFF TGTGCCAGCAGCTTAAACTTCGGACTAGCGGGAGGAGGTGGAAATGAGCAGTTCTTC
- TRBJ2-1 TRBV9 - CASSALGREGQFF TGTGCCAGCAGCGCCCTTGGGCGCGAGGGGCAGTTCTTC
TRBD1 TRBJ1-4 TRBV5-6 - CASSFLKGAREKLFF TGTGCCAGCAGCTTTTTGAAGGGGGCTAGGGAAAAACTGTTTTTT
- TRBJ2-1 TRBV29-1 many CSVVGGINEQFF TGCAGCGTTGTAGGAGGGATCAATGAGCAGTTCTTC
TRBD1 TRBJ1-6 TRBV5-1 - CASSLGWDRGENSPLHF TGCGCCAGCAGCTTGGGATGGGACAGGGGGGAAAATTCACCCCTCCACTTT
- TRBJ1-2 TRBV2 - CASSDLGGIGTGGYTF TGTGCCAGCAGTGATTTGGGAGGCATAGGGACTGGTGGCTACACCTTC
- TRBJ2-3 TRBV12-3/TRBV12-4 - CASSSLTTGGSTDTQYF TGTGCCAGCAGTTCACTGACGACAGGAGGAAGCACAGATACGCAGTATTTT
TRBD1 TRBJ2-7 TRBV4-3 - CASSQATGGLVYEQYF TGCGCCAGCAGCCAAGCAACAGGGGGCTTGGTCTACGAGCAGTACTTC
- TRBJ2-1 TRBV20-1 few CSAGAPAGNEQFF TGCAGTGCTGGGGCCCCGGCGGGAAATGAGCAGTTCTTC
- TRBJ1-1 TRBV6-5 few CASSYGAGGAFF TGTGCCAGCAGTTACGGGGCCGGAGGGGCTTTCTTT
- TRBJ2-7 TRBV4-1 few CASSHGAADYEQYF TGCGCCAGCAGCCATGGAGCGGCAGACTACGAGCAGTACTTC
TRBD2 TRBJ2-7 TRBV6-2/TRBV6-3 - CASSRRAGAKNEQYF TGTGCCAGCAGTCGAAGGGCGGGAGCGAAGAACGAGCAGTACTTC
TRBD1 TRBJ1-1 TRBV6-2/TRBV6-3 - CASINRDRHNTEAFF TGTGCCAGCATTAACCGGGACAGGCATAACACTGAAGCTTTCTTT
TRBD1 TRBJ2-5 TRBV3-1 - CASSQPPGEGGNWETQYF TGTGCCAGCAGCCAACCTCCTGGGGAAGGGGGCAATTGGGAGACCCAGTACTTC
- TRBJ1-1 TRBV20-1 - CSARGRLRNTEAFF TGCAGTGCTAGAGGGCGTTTAAGGAACACTGAAGCTTTCTTT
- TRBJ1-4 TRBV24-1 - CATTEGSATNEKLFF TGTGCCACCACCGAGGGGTCTGCAACTAATGAAAAACTGTTTTTT
TRBD1 TRBJ2-5 TRBV18 - CASSPLWGQGDKETQYF TGTGCCAGCTCACCGCTCTGGGGACAGGGGGATAAAGAGACCCAGTACTTC
- TRBJ2-5 TRBV5-1 - CASSLEAGAQETQYF TGCGCCAGCAGCTTGGAGGCAGGAGCCCAAGAGACCCAGTACTTC
TRBD1 TRBJ1-2 TRBV5-1 - CASSLGDSVYTF TGCGCCAGCAGCTTGGGGGACAGCGTCTACACCTTC
- TRBJ1-4 TRBV20-1 - CSASGAANEKLFF TGCAGTGCTAGTGGCGCGGCTAATGAAAAACTGTTTTTT
- TRBJ1-1 TRBV7-9 few CASRQRTGTPNTEAFF TGTGCCAGCAGACAAAGAACCGGGACACCGAACACTGAAGCTTTCTTT
- TRBJ2-3 TRBV29-1 - CSVEGRNTQYF TGCAGCGTTGAAGGGCGGAATACGCAGTATTTT
TRBD1 TRBJ1-1 TRBV18 few CASSGDRGHTEAFF TGTGCCAGCTCCGGGGACAGGGGGCACACTGAAGCTTTCTTT